This T cell receptor (beta chain) was profiled in a study of T cell repertoires in cytomegalovirus infection. As for the study in general: Researchers turned to recently identified HLA-C-restricted CMV epitopes as well as well-studied HLA-B-restricted ones. Public TCR beta signatures were indicative of both CMV infection and a matching HLA type.

From the reads, TCRdb called clonotypes with MiXCR, one entry per CDR3 protein. The repertoire holds about 740,000 distinct CDR3 sequences, around a third seen once, with around a sixth in the top ten. Germline values: CDR1 SGHTA, CDR2 FQGNSA. This CDR3 contains 19 residues. V dropped 5 bases and J dropped 0 bases, with 25 bases sitting between them. Overall study results and limits: HLA-C-restricted CMV clonotypes gave the most frequent clonotype in two of eight donors. CMV carriers having the relevant HLA were flagged by cumulative public TCR beta family frequency.

This clonotype occurred a few times. Its antigen remains unidentified. The starting material was cultured PBMCs, obtained from culture after CMV antigen stimulation. The chain combines TRBV7-2 with TRBJ1-2, with no clear D. The receptor was derived from a human donor in good health (CMV status not recorded). Some clones in this sample may be carry-over from other donors' samples. CDR3 coding DNA: TGTGCCAGCAGCGGCCCAACATTGCCTAAGCCGGTAGCTAACTATGGCTACACCTTC. Translation: CASSGPTLPKPVANYGYTF.